The clone carrying this T cell receptor beta chain came up a few times. In the study's own analysis: Reference gene primer amplification in the assay estimated nucleated cell counts. The protocol was immunoSEQ multiplex PCR, while the TCRdb copy is restricted to in-frame clones and leaves out a portion. The D gene and trimming were derived from the DNA, and the V and J assignments and clone size from that table. The sample consists of approximately 110,000 clones, roughly 90% of them appearing once. V lost 1 base, J lost 6 bases, and 7 bases stayed unmatched. CDR1 and CDR2 from the germline V gene are SGHTA and FQGNSA. This CDR3 contains 17 residues. These data are taken from a study of blood T cell repertoires in COVID-19. The wider study: Spain, Italy and the United States supplied samples that represented acute and convalescent COVID-19. T cells, B-cell-depleted T cells, or PBMCs supplied cDNA or gDNA.

This TCR derives from a woman in her seventies who had recovered from COVID-19. J is TRBJ2-2 and V is TRBV7-2; 11 bases are a match to TRBD2. The source material was peripheral blood. The CDR3 region has the DNA TGTGCCAGCAGCTTAGTTAGCGGGAGGGCCGGGTCCGGGGAGCTGTTTTTT. This sequence encodes CASSLVSGRAGSGELFF.